The 16 T cell receptor beta chains below come from one sample, sequenced in a study of shared clonotypes between healthy human individuals. The method was immunoSEQ multiplex PCR; TCRdb's version includes in-frame clones alone and lacks a portion of them. The sample has about 710,000 clones; about two thirds are singletons. The sample taken for sequencing was memory CD4+ T cells sorted from blood. Subset meaning: CD45RA-negative fraction. These TCRs come from a woman aged 25 to 39 in good health.

The chain couples TRBV28 to TRBJ1-1, with D hard to call. Deletions cut 0 bases from V and 1 base from J, with 6 bases between. In germline, CDR1 is MDHEN, CDR2 SYDVKM. The CDR3 has 14 amino acids. CDR3 DNA sequence: TGTGCCAGCAGTTTATGGTCGCGGAACACTGAAGCTTTCTTT. The encoded protein is CASSLWSRNTEAFF.

This chain uses TRBV5-6 with TRBJ2-7, with 7 bases lining up with TRBD2. This CDR3 region has 19 residues. CDR1 and CDR2 (germline): SGHDT, YYEEEE. Trimming took 1 base from V and 1 from J; bases not matched to a gene: 17. The CDR3 reads CASSLWHSGRDPRSYEQYF. The CDR3 DNA sequence: TGTGCCAGCAGCTTGTGGCACAGTGGGAGGGACCCTCGATCCTACGAGCAGTACTTC.

As to this clone: The same CDR3 arises from other DNA sequences in this sample as well. The chain has TRBV28 and TRBJ2-1; D ambiguous. Germline V gives CDR1 MDHEN, CDR2 SYDVKM. The CDR3 is 13 residues long. The germline V and J ends were trimmed by 3 bases and 7 bases, with 10 bases remaining between them. The CDR3 bases are TGTGCCAGCAGTTTTGGGGTAGGAAATGAGCAGTTCTTC. It is translated as CASSFGVGNEQFF.

The chain carries TRBV7-9 and TRBJ1-5, with D tentatively TRBD1 (6 bases). Looked up from germline, CDR1 is SEHNR and CDR2 is FQNEAQ (reference sequence). V lost 4 bases and J 6 bases, leaving 13 bases between the germline ends. The CDR3 is 14 residues long. This CDR3 is CASSSGGVLQPQHF. The DNA of the CDR3 is TGTGCCAGCAGCTCGGGGGGCGTTCTTCAGCCCCAGCATTTT.

To note about this clone: Possible read error: a much larger clone is one base away. V and J are TRBV7-2 and TRBJ2-1, with 9 positions matching TRBD2. From germline, CDR1 is SGHTA and CDR2 FQGNSA. The CDR3 extends over 14 amino acids. The ends lost 4 bases at V and 2 bases at J; junction bases unmatched: 0. Written as DNA, the CDR3 is TGTGCCAGCAGCTCTAGCGGGACCTACAATGAGCAGTTCTTC. Its protein product is CASSSSGTYNEQFF.

This rearrangement joins TRBV5-4 to TRBJ2-7; 7 nucleotides align to TRBD2. In germline, CDR1 is SGHNT, CDR2 YYREEE (reference sequence). The CDR3 covers 13 residues. Trimming at V came to 5 bases and at J to 3 bases, leaving 5 bases not matched to a gene. The CDR3, as DNA: TGTGCCAGCAGTTTACTAGCGAACTACGAGCAGTACTTC. Amino acid sequence: CASSLLANYEQYF.

V and J are TRBV7-9 and TRBJ2-7; 11 nucleotides align to TRBD1. The V and J ends lost 4 bases and 2 bases, in that order; junction bases with no gene match: 7. Germline loops: CDR1 SEHNR, CDR2 FQNEAQ (reference sequence). The CDR3 totals 16 residues. The CDR3 region is CASSWGRGQGAYEQYF. CDR3 coding DNA: TGTGCCAGCAGCTGGGGTCGGGGACAGGGGGCCTACGAGCAGTACTTC.

The rearrangement links TRBV28 to TRBJ2-1; 9 bases align to TRBD2. The junction had 12 bases not matched to a gene; V was cut back by 7 bases and J by 8 bases. This CDR3 contains 15 residues. Germline CDR1 is MDHEN and CDR2 is SYDVKM. The CDR3 reads CASTLPGAGGHEQFF. The DNA for the CDR3 is TGTGCCAGCACCCTCCCTGGGGCGGGAGGGCATGAGCAGTTCTTC. Variable domain in full (rest from reference TRBV28 and TRBJ2-1): DVKVTQSSRYLVKRTGEKVFLECVQDMDHENMFWYRQDPGLGLRLIYFSYDVKMKEKGDIPEGYSVSREKKERFSLILESASTNQTSMYLCASTLPGAGGHEQFFGPGTRLTVL.

This clone appeared a single time. The V gene is TRBV7-2, the J gene TRBJ2-5, with D possibly matching TRBD2 (6 bases). Trimming removed 5 bases from V and 2 bases from J, with 12 bases in between. This CDR3 has 14 amino acids. Looked up from germline, CDR1 is SGHTA and CDR2 is FQGNSA. The CDR3 sequence is CASSHPGGQETQYF. CDR3 sequence (DNA): TGTGCCAGCAGCCACCCCGGGGGTCAAGAGACCCAGTACTTC.

The gene calls are TRBV15 and TRBJ2-3, with TRBD1 matching 8 bases. Germline trimming cut 3 bases from V and 4 bases from J; bases unmatched to any gene: 12. This CDR3 has 17 amino acids. Germline CDR1 and CDR2: LNHNV and YYDKDF (reference sequence). The CDR3 loop reads CATSSYLRTGTPDTQYF. In DNA form, the CDR3 reads TGTGCCACCAGCAGTTACTTACGGACAGGGACTCCAGATACGCAGTATTTT.

The table lists this clone with a few counts. The sample contains more than one DNA sequence encoding this CDR3. The chain recombines TRBV18 with TRBJ2-7; D perhaps matches TRBD1 (5 bases). The CDR3 is made up of 12 amino acids. CDR1 is KGHSH and CDR2 is LQKENI in the germline V gene. Trimming took 2 bases from V and 5 from J, leaving 7 bases between them. CDR3 amino acids: CASSPDRNEQYF. As DNA, the CDR3 is TGTGCCAGCTCACCAGACAGAAACGAGCAGTACTTC.

The chain joins TRBV6-4 to TRBJ1-1; the D gene is possibly TRBD1 (5 bases). Germline V gives CDR1 MRHNA, CDR2 SNTAGT. The V and J ends lost 2 bases and 0 bases respectively, with 10 bases between them. This CDR3 comprises 15 residues. The CDR3 nucleotides read TGTGCCAGCAGTGACGTCGGGGGGTTGAACACTGAAGCTTTCTTT. It encodes CASSDVGGLNTEAFF.

The J gene is TRBJ1-2, the V gene TRBV11-2, with D perhaps matching TRBD1 (5 bases). The CDR3 consists of 15 residues. V was clipped by 2 bases and J by 4 bases, with 14 bases between them. Germline CDR1 reads SGHAT; CDR2 reads FQNNGV. This chain's CDR3 is CASSLFEDKSYGYTF. The CDR3 DNA is TGTGCCAGCAGCTTATTTGAGGACAAATCCTATGGCTACACCTTC.

The sample holds a few counts of this clone. The J gene is TRBJ2-7, the V gene TRBV29-1, with D perhaps matching TRBD2 (7 bases). This CDR3 has 13 amino acids. Germline values: CDR1 SQVTM, CDR2 ANQGSEA. V gave up 5 bases and J gave up 0 bases, with 11 bases separating them. CDR3 region: CSVKGEGSYEQYF. CDR3 in DNA: TGCAGCGTTAAGGGGGAGGGCTCCTACGAGCAGTACTTC.

The V and J genes are TRBV2 and TRBJ2-7; TRBD1 is a possible D gene (6 bases). The V gene lost 7 bases and the J gene lost 0 bases, with 13 bases spanning the gap. This CDR3 has 14 amino acids. The V gene's germline CDR1 is SNHLY and CDR2 FYNNEI. The CDR3 region has the DNA TGTGCCAGCAAACTAGGACAGAGCTCCTACGAGCAGTACTTC. Protein: CASKLGQSSYEQYF.

This clone appeared a few times. This sequence joins TRBV20-1 and TRBJ2-5; D gene uncertain. V lost 6 bases, J lost 1 base, and 6 bases lay in between. Germline values: CDR1 DFQATT, CDR2 SNEGSKA (reference sequence). The CDR3 extends over 11 amino acids. CDR3 in amino acids: CSAHSQETQYF. The DNA of the CDR3 is TGCAGTGCGCACAGCCAAGAGACCCAGTACTTC.